Below, 18 T cell receptor beta chains from the same sample are listed, as sequenced in a study of blood T cell repertoires in COVID-19. Using immunoSEQ multiplex PCR, the repertoire was profiled, and TCRdb retains in-frame clones only, with some absent. The sample lists around 250,000 clones, around 87% occurring once. Sequencing used peripheral blood. Receptors were obtained from a woman between 70 and 85 years old with active or convalescent COVID-19.

This chain connects TRBV19 to TRBJ1-3; unclear D gene. The V gene lost 7 bases and the J gene lost 7 bases, with 17 bases spanning the gap. The CDR3 has 14 amino acids. Germline assignment: CDR1 LNHDA and CDR2 SQIVND (reference sequence). The CDR3 loop is CASTVGQLGNTIYF. The CDR3 nucleotides are TGTGCCAGTACCGTGGGCCAGCTGGGCAACACCATATATTTT. Complete variable domain (other parts from reference TRBV19 and TRBJ1-3): DGGITQSPKYLFRKEGQNVTLSCEQNLNHDAMYWYRQDPGQGLRLIYYSQIVNDFQKGDIAEGYSVSREKKESFPLTVTSAQKNPTAFYLCASTVGQLGNTIYFGEGSWLTVV.

This sequence joins TRBV24-1 and TRBJ1-2, with TRBD1 matching 8 bases. Unmatched junction bases numbered 7, after V lost 5 bases and J lost 0 bases. This CDR3 spans 16 amino acids. Germline CDR1 and CDR2: KGHDR and SFDVKD. CDR3 bases: TGTGCCACCAGTGGTGCAGGGGGCGATACTAACTATGGCTACACCTTC. Protein sequence: CATSGAGGDTNYGYTF.

The J gene is TRBJ2-7, the V gene TRBV3-1 (or the pseudogene TRBV3-2), with TRBD1 matching 10 bases. The CDR3 runs to 14 residues. V shed 1 base and J 4 bases; nucleotides not matched to a gene: 1. CDR1 is LGHDT and CDR2 is YNNKEL in the germline V gene (reference sequence). The DNA of the CDR3 is TGTGCCAGCAGCCAAGGGACAGGGGGATACGAGCAGTACTTC. Amino acid sequence: CASSQGTGGYEQYF.

V usage is TRBV10-1 and J usage is TRBJ1-1; no reliable D call. The CDR3 sequence is 13 residues long. Between the trimmed V and J ends, which lost 2 bases and 0 bases, there was a span of 4 bases. Germline V lookup: CDR1 WNHNN, CDR2 SYGVQD (reference sequence). For the CDR3, the DNA is TGCGCCAGCAGTGAGGCGATGAACACTGAAGCTTTCTTT. It encodes CASSEAMNTEAFF.

The chain links TRBV27 to TRBJ1-2; 7 positions match TRBD1. Germline V gene sequence: CDR1 MNHEY, CDR2 SMNVEV (reference sequence). CDR3 length: 14 residues. After removal of 6 bases from V and 2 bases from J, the junction contained 6 bases not matched to a gene. The chain's CDR3 is CASRTTGANYGYTF. CDR3 nucleotides: TGTGCCAGCAGAACTACAGGGGCAAACTATGGCTACACCTTC.

This chain links TRBV3-1 (or the pseudogene TRBV3-2) with TRBJ2-1; TRBD1 matches 8 bases. V was pared by 1 base and J by 4 bases, with 18 bases of the junction left unmatched. Germline values: CDR1 LGHDT, CDR2 YNNKEL (reference sequence). The CDR3 length is 20 residues. DNA for the CDR3: TGTGCCAGCAGCCAAGCCCCACAGGCAAACGACAGGGGCCGATACAATGAGCAGTTCTTC. Its translation: CASSQAPQANDRGRYNEQFF.

J is TRBJ1-5 and V is TRBV9; D is undetermined. Trimming cost V 4 bases and J 9 bases, with 11 bases left between them. Looked up from germline, CDR1 is SGDLS and CDR2 is YYNGEE. The CDR3 extends over 12 amino acids. The CDR3 nucleotides are TGTGCCAGCAGCCCTAACGAGGGGCCCCAGCATTTT. Residues: CASSPNEGPQHF.

This chain connects TRBV19 to TRBJ2-3; 8 nucleotides line up with TRBD2. This CDR3 region has 16 residues. CDR1 is LNHDA and CDR2 is SQIVND in the germline V gene (reference sequence). Trimming at V came to 3 bases and at J to 6 bases, leaving 11 bases not matched to a gene. The DNA of the CDR3 is TGTGCCAGTAGTATCTCCGCGGGACTAGTATATGATACGCAGTATTTT. This sequence encodes CASSISAGLVYDTQYF.

The chain has TRBV7-6 and TRBJ2-5, with TRBD1 as a possible D gene (5 bases). The V and J ends lost 2 bases and 5 bases respectively, with 12 bases between them. The CDR3 loop spans 14 amino acids. Germline V CDR1 and CDR2: SGHVS, FNYEAQ. The CDR3 DNA sequence: TGTGCCAGCAGCTTAATTCCAGGGCGGGAGACCCAGTACTTC. It yields the protein CASSLIPGRETQYF.

The chain is built from TRBV6-6 and TRBJ1-3; tentative D call: TRBD1 (5 bases). The CDR3 covers 14 residues. Germline assignment: CDR1 MNHNY and CDR2 SVGAGI (reference sequence). V lost 8 bases and J lost 4, with 15 bases in between. CDR3 amino acids: CASRYVGEGNTIYF. The CDR3 DNA follows: TGTGCCAGCCGCTACGTAGGGGAAGGAAACACCATATATTTT.

V gene TRBV19 combines with J gene TRBJ2-5, with D perhaps matching TRBD1 (6 bases). Germline-derived CDR1 and CDR2 are LNHDA and SQIVND (reference sequence). V lost 6 bases, J lost 2 bases, and 16 bases lay in between. CDR3 length: 15 residues. The CDR3 protein is CASRSPGTKQETQYF. Written as DNA, the CDR3 is TGTGCCAGTAGGTCTCCCGGGACAAAGCAAGAGACCCAGTACTTC.

This chain connects TRBV29-1 to TRBJ1-5; tentatively, D is TRBD1 (5 bases). The CDR3 sequence is 12 residues long. V shed 5 bases and J shed 10 bases, with 15 bases lying between them. CDR1 and CDR2 from the germline V gene are SQVTM and ANQGSEA. CDR3 sequence: CSVYETGGPQHF. CDR3 nucleotide sequence: TGCAGCGTTTATGAGACGGGGGGACCCCAGCATTTT.

This sequence joins TRBV5-4 and TRBJ2-1; 9 bases are a match to TRBD1. V lost 4 bases, J lost 8 bases, and 13 bases stayed unmatched. Germline assignment: CDR1 SGHNT and CDR2 YYREEE (reference sequence). CDR3 length: 16 amino acids. CDR3 amino acids: CASSIVHRTGEDEQFF. The CDR3 DNA sequence: TGTGCCAGCAGCATAGTACACCGGACAGGGGAGGATGAGCAGTTCTTC.

The V gene is TRBV7-3, the J gene TRBJ1-1; 7 bases are a match to TRBD1. Looked up from germline, CDR1 is SGHTA and CDR2 is FQGTGA. Losses at the gene ends were 1 base for V and 0 bases for J; bases not matched to a gene: 8. The CDR3 loop spans 17 amino acids. In DNA, the CDR3 is TGTGCCAGCAGCTTAAATACGGGACAGCTCATGAACACTGAAGCTTTCTTT. Amino acid sequence: CASSLNTGQLMNTEAFF.

This sequence joins TRBV7-9 and TRBJ1-1; D not certain. The germline V gene encodes CDR1 SEHNR and CDR2 FQNEAQ (reference sequence). There are 15 residues in the CDR3. Trimming pared 0 bases from V and 3 bases from J, leaving 11 bases between. CDR3 region: CASSLAGGLHTEAFF. CDR3 nucleotide sequence: TGTGCCAGCAGCTTAGCGGGAGGTCTGCACACTGAAGCTTTCTTT.

The chain joins TRBV4-3 to TRBJ1-2, with 10 bases aligning to TRBD1. Trimming took 3 bases from V and 2 from J; bases not matched to a gene: 3. This CDR3 contains 15 residues. Germline lookup yields CDR1 LGHNA and CDR2 YSLEER. The CDR3 DNA sequence: TGCGCCAGCAGCCACGCGGGACAGGGGAACTATGGCTACACCTTC. This codes for CASSHAGQGNYGYTF.

This clone was counted a few times. This sequence joins TRBV7-2 and TRBJ2-2; no firm D call. The ends were cut back, 7 bases at V and 0 bases at J, with 15 bases in the middle. Germline CDR1 is SGHTA and CDR2 is FQGNSA. The CDR3 extends over 16 amino acids. The CDR3 protein is CASTKIPAANTGELFF. CDR3 nucleotide sequence: TGTGCCAGCACCAAAATTCCCGCGGCGAACACCGGGGAGCTGTTTTTT.

This chain joins TRBV10-2 and TRBJ2-2; 7 bases are a match to TRBD2. Germline V lookup: CDR1 WSHSY, CDR2 SAAADI. J gave up 5 bases and V 8 bases, and 8 bases lay outside the gene matches. The CDR3 runs to 14 residues. The CDR3 DNA is TGCGCCAGCGGGGGAGGGCGAGGAACCGGGGAGCTGTTTTTT. It is translated as CASGGGRGTGELFF.